One and the same sample provided the 25 T cell receptor beta chains below, sequenced in a study of T-cell reconstitution after alpha-beta-depleted transplantation in children. Molecular barcoding with unique molecular identifiers was used for the TCRbeta library. In TCRdb, the PCR reads were re-called with MiXCR into one record per CDR3 protein. The repertoire holds about 340,000 distinct CDR3 sequences, with about an eighth as singletons. Sample: PBMCs, taken from the stem cell graft. The receptors derive from a human donor who donated a stem cell graft to a child with Fanconi anemia.

This chain links TRBV11-2 with TRBJ1-5, with 8 bases lining up with TRBD1. Germline loops: CDR1 SGHAT, CDR2 FQNNGV. The CDR3 has 19 residues. After removal of 6 bases from V and 2 bases from J, the junction contained 18 bases not matched to a gene. The CDR3 DNA follows: TGTGCCAGCAGTAGAAATGCCGGACAGGGCGCGGGCGGCAATCAGCCCCAGCATTTT. This codes for CASSRNAGQGAGGNQPQHF.

The table lists this clonotype with a few counts. The chain uses TRBV15 and TRBJ1-1; D is unclear. This CDR3 region has 13 residues. V shed 3 bases and J shed 3 bases, with 8 bases lying between them. CDR1 LNHNV and CDR2 YYDKDF come from the germline V gene (reference sequence). The CDR3 sequence is CATSSGVYTEAFF. Here the CDR3 DNA reads TGTGCCACCAGCAGTGGGGTTTACACTGAAGCTTTCTTT.

This clonotype showed up many times. At one end the junction does not follow the germline gene, possibly because of a read error. J is TRBJ1-1 and V is TRBV6-1; TRBD1 matches 7 bases. The CDR3 length is 15 residues. CDR1 MNHNS and CDR2 SASEGT come from the germline V gene. In DNA, the CDR3 is TGTGCCAGCAGGCTTATACAGGACAGGAACGCTGAAGCTTTCTTT. Its translation is CASRLIQDRNAEAFF.

The rearrangement joins TRBV7-2 to TRBJ2-7; 9 nucleotides align to TRBD1. Germline CDR1 reads SGHTA; CDR2 reads FQGNSA. The CDR3 covers 15 residues. The V gene end was trimmed by 1 base and the J gene end by 4 bases; junction bases not matched to a gene: 5. This CDR3 is CASSLVPGQGYEQYF. Written as DNA, the CDR3 is TGTGCCAGCAGCTTAGTACCGGGACAGGGTTACGAGCAGTACTTC.

This clonotype has a handful of counts. This chain connects TRBV4-1 to TRBJ1-2; D is unclear. With 0 bases removed from V and 8 bases from J, the gap between germline ends came to 10 bases. The germline V gene encodes CDR1 MGHRA and CDR2 YSYEKL. This CDR3 is built from 13 residues. CDR3 coding DNA: TGCGCCAGCAGCCAAGATGAGGGATGGGGCTACACCTTC. Encoded protein: CASSQDEGWGYTF.

The chain is built from TRBV27 and TRBJ2-7; D may match TRBD1 or TRBD2 (5 bases each). Germline CDR1 is MNHEY and CDR2 is SMNVEV (reference sequence). The CDR3 is 15 residues long. Trimming left V 5 bases short and J 2 bases short, with 16 bases between. Here the CDR3 reads CASSSIGTAAYEQYF. In nucleotides, the CDR3 is TGTGCCAGCAGTAGTATAGGGACGGCGGCCTACGAGCAGTACTTC.

The chain is built from TRBV4-3 and TRBJ2-5; D is possibly TRBD1 (6 bases). V gave up 9 bases and J gave up 0 bases, with 20 bases separating them. Germline CDR1 LGHNA, CDR2 YSLEER. The CDR3 sequence is 16 residues long. The CDR3 is CARLPLKGVHQETQYF. The DNA for the CDR3 is TGCGCCAGACTTCCCTTGAAGGGGGTCCACCAAGAGACCCAGTACTTC.

At least ten counts were recorded for this clonotype. J is TRBJ1-1 and V is TRBV20-1; D not certain. Germline V CDR1 and CDR2: DFQATT, SNEGSKA (reference sequence). V lost 3 bases and J 5 bases, leaving 7 bases between the germline ends. This CDR3 region has 11 residues. The CDR3 DNA follows: TGCAGTGCTAGGAATCTTACTGAAGCTTTCTTT. Protein: CSARNLTEAFF.

The V and J genes are TRBV6-4 and TRBJ2-1, with D hard to call. Per the germline V gene, CDR1 is MRHNA and CDR2 is SNTAGT. V dropped 5 bases and J dropped 6 bases, with 20 bases sitting between them. The CDR3 consists of 16 residues. As DNA, the CDR3 is TGTGCCAGCAGTCCGACCCCAGTGAAACCCTCCAATGAGCAGTTCTTC. Amino acid sequence: CASSPTPVKPSNEQFF.

This clonotype was found many times. The rearrangement uses TRBV7-2 and TRBJ2-7, with 9 positions matching TRBD1. CDR1 is SGHTA, CDR2 FQGNSA, per germline. V lost 1 base to trimming and J lost 1 base; unmatched junction nucleotides: 2. The CDR3 loop spans 15 amino acids. Here the CDR3 DNA reads TGTGCCAGCAGCTTAGAACAGGGGGCATCCTACGAGCAGTACTTC. This gives the protein CASSLEQGASYEQYF.

The J gene is TRBJ2-1, the V gene TRBV28; TRBD2 might be the D (6 bases). V dropped 4 bases and J dropped 3 bases, with 19 bases sitting between them. This CDR3 has 17 residues. CDR1 MDHEN and CDR2 SYDVKM come from the germline V gene. The DNA for the CDR3 is TGTGCCAGCAGTTCCCCCTTTTCGGGGGTGAACTACAATGAGCAGTTCTTC. Translation: CASSSPFSGVNYNEQFF.

This chain connects TRBV20-1 to TRBJ2-2; D remains ambiguous. The CDR3 length is 14 residues. The germline gives CDR1 DFQATT, CDR2 SNEGSKA (reference sequence). V was trimmed by 0 bases and J by 8 bases, leaving 13 bases between them. CDR3 amino acids: CSARDRRFLGELFF. The CDR3 bases are TGCAGTGCTAGAGATCGCAGGTTTCTGGGGGAGCTGTTTTTT.

This clonotype was observed a handful of times. The chain joins TRBV29-1 to TRBJ2-1; 11 positions agree with TRBD2. Germline V gene lookup returns CDR1 SQVTM and CDR2 ANQGSEA. J gave up 9 bases and V 0 bases, and 7 bases lay outside the gene matches. The CDR3 contains 15 residues. CDR3 sequence reads: CSVEESTSGGGEQFF. The CDR3 coding sequence is TGCAGCGTTGAAGAAAGTACTAGCGGGGGTGGTGAGCAGTTCTTC.

V usage is TRBV6-2 or TRBV6-3 and J usage is TRBJ1-5, with a possible D match to TRBD1 (5 bases). Trimming took 6 bases from V and 2 from J, leaving 17 bases between them. Germline V gene sequence: CDR1 MNHEY, CDR2 SVGEGT. The CDR3 sequence is 16 residues long. CDR3: CASRLSTGGGNQPQHF. Here the CDR3 DNA reads TGTGCCAGCAGACTTAGTACTGGGGGAGGCAATCAGCCCCAGCATTTT.

Ten or more counts support this clonotype. The V call is TRBV12-3 or TRBV12-4, the J call TRBJ2-5; D not certain. The V end was cut by 3 bases, the J end by 5 bases, with 10 bases between. CDR3 length: 13 amino acids. The CDR3 DNA is TGTGCCAGCAGTTTCTTCAGGCGTGAGACCCAGTACTTC. Translation: CASSFFRRETQYF.

The rearrangement links TRBV5-1 to TRBJ1-1; TRBD1 agrees at 7 bases. The germline gives CDR1 SGHRS, CDR2 YFSETQ. The CDR3 is 15 amino acids. V lost 4 bases, J lost 2 bases, and 8 bases stayed unmatched. The CDR3 DNA reads TGCGCCAGCAGCCCCTCGACAGGGTCTAACACTGAAGCTTTCTTT. It yields the protein CASSPSTGSNTEAFF.

In the case of this clonotype: A much bigger clone sits one base away, suggesting this may be a read error. The J gene is TRBJ2-5, the V gene TRBV7-2; D remains ambiguous. The CDR3 covers 12 residues. Trimming took 2 bases from V and 0 from J, leaving 1 base between them. CDR1 SGHTA and CDR2 FQGNSA come from the germline V gene. CDR3 in amino acids: CASSLHQETQYF. For the CDR3, the DNA is TGTGCCAGCAGCTTACACCAAGAGACCCAGTACTTC.

This clonotype was counted many times. The rearrangement joins TRBV12-3 or TRBV12-4 to TRBJ1-1; possible D gene TRBD1, 5 bases. There are 13 residues in the CDR3. Trimming stripped 10 bases from V and 5 bases from J, with 17 bases between. The DNA of the CDR3 is TGTGCCACCGCGGGGGGAGTTAGTACTGAAGCTTTCTTT. Protein sequence: CATAGGVSTEAFF.

In nucleotides, the CDR3 is TGTGCCAGCAGCCCCCTGAGGTTTGGGGGGCCAGGGATGAACACTGAAGCTTTCTTT. Translation: CASSPLRFGGPGMNTEAFF. The V and J genes are TRBV4-2 and TRBJ1-1; weak D call: TRBD1 (6 bases). Between the trimmed V and J ends, which lost 4 bases and 0 bases, there was a span of 24 bases. In germline, CDR1 is LGHNA, CDR2 YNFKEQ. The CDR3 contains 19 residues.

This chain links TRBV25-1 with TRBJ1-1; D unresolved. Trimming took 2 bases from V and 0 from J, leaving 10 bases between them. The CDR3 sequence is 15 residues long. The V gene's germline CDR1 is MGHDK and CDR2 SYGVNS. The chain's CDR3 is CASSEPGWMNTEAFF. The CDR3 DNA sequence: TGTGCCAGCAGTGAACCGGGGTGGATGAACACTGAAGCTTTCTTT.

The chain carries TRBV6-1 and TRBJ1-1, with D unresolved. With 10 bases removed from V and 1 base from J, the gap between germline ends came to 10 bases. Looked up from germline, CDR1 is MNHNS and CDR2 is SASEGT. CDR3 length equals 12 residues. CDR3 amino acids: CAIKDQNTEAFF. The CDR3 region has the DNA TGTGCCATCAAAGATCAGAACACTGAAGCTTTCTTT.

This clonotype was found a few times. The chain couples TRBV5-1 to TRBJ1-5; D is uncertain. Trimming removed 4 bases at V and 0 bases at J, with 20 bases between. The CDR3 covers 18 residues. The germline V gene encodes CDR1 SGHRS and CDR2 YFSETQ. The CDR3 region has the DNA TGCGCCAGCAGCCCGGGTGACGGCCCGGTGTATAGCAATCAGCCCCAGCATTTT. Residues: CASSPGDGPVYSNQPQHF.

This clonotype showed up just a few times. The chain joins TRBV5-6 to TRBJ1-6; TRBD1 agrees at 7 bases. CDR1 is SGHDT, CDR2 YYEEEE, per germline. J lost 6 bases, V lost 0 bases, and 3 bases had no gene match. The CDR3 is 15 amino acids. The CDR3 here is CASSLATGPNSPLHF. The CDR3 nucleotides read TGTGCCAGCAGCTTGGCGACAGGGCCTAATTCACCCCTCCACTTT.

In this sample, this clonotype turned up many times. The chain is built from TRBV6-2 or TRBV6-3 and TRBJ1-2; maybe TRBD1 (5 bases). The CDR3 is 12 amino acids. V lost 5 bases and J 2 bases, leaving 6 bases between the germline ends. Germline loops: CDR1 MNHEY, CDR2 SVGEGT. CDR3 amino acids: CASSPGNYGYTF. The CDR3 DNA follows: TGTGCCAGCAGTCCAGGGAACTATGGCTACACCTTC.

CDR3 sequence: CASSQDPGRRVIPLHF. In DNA form, the CDR3 reads TGCGCCAGCAGCCAAGATCCCGGACGAAGGGTCATACCCCTCCACTTT. The chain recombines TRBV4-3 with TRBJ1-6; unclear D gene. The CDR3 length is 16 residues. Germline V gene lookup returns CDR1 LGHNA and CDR2 YSLEER. With 0 bases removed from V and 12 bases from J, the gap between germline ends came to 18 bases.